This T cell receptor beta chain was identified in a study of memory CD4+ T cells and cytomegalovirus serostatus (dated by TCRdb to between 2018 and 2021). Notes on the research overall: The roughly 35 healthy Belgian adults in the cohort included 9 who were CMV seropositive and approximately 25 who were CMV seronegative. The study sequenced CD4+ memory TCRbeta repertoires of a Belgian cohort with known cytomegalovirus serostatus to replicate a published TCR-based CMV serostatus classifier. The full study reports these points: The results were read as suggesting that the CMV-associated TCR signature is, for the most part, present in the CD4+ memory repertoire. Only CD4+CD45RO+ memory cells were sequenced, in contrast to the original study, in which naive and memory CD4+ and CD8+ populations were covered. CMV serostatus prediction reached a median bootstrapped AUC of roughly 0.95 with the original framework and 0.91 with a US-trained random forest. On the Belgian cohort, the classifier based on the original framework reached a median bootstrapped AUC of 0.95, with a 95% CI of 0.76-1.00. Of around 150 previously reported CMV-associated TCRbeta sequences, 67 appeared in the CD4+ memory repertoires, each in one to five individuals.

V was cut back by 7 bases and J by 9 bases, leaving a gap of 19 bases between them. The CDR3 sequence holds 14 residues, the cysteine and phenylalanine included. Left in the record is the CDR3 DNA by itself, 42 bases read in frame from the first base. The germline V gene specifies MNHEY as CDR1 and SVGAGI as CDR2. A FACSAria II was used to sort memory CD4+ T cells, defined as single viable CD3+CD4+CD8-CD45RO+ cells. To determine CMV serostatus, a Roche Elecsys assay was used that detects serum IgG against CMV pp150, pp28, p38 and p52. After the samples were thawed, total CD4+ T cells were enriched through positive selection using CD4 magnetic microbeads. The samples came from a different study that was designed specifically to examine the CD4+ T cell memory repertoire. Peripheral blood mononuclear cells were isolated and cryopreserved according to standard operating procedures, and serum was kept at -80 degrees C. The staining relied on CD3-PerCP (BW264/56), CD4-APC (RPA-T4), CD45RO-PE (UCHT1) and CD8-Pacific Orange (3B5) antibodies, and Sytox blue was used to exclude non-viable cells.

The Quick-DNA Microprep Kit was used to extract genomic DNA from the sorted cells. Amplification of TCRbeta DNA was done with the immunoSEQ hsTCRbeta kit, following the protocol from the manufacturer. An Illumina MiSeq instrument was used to sequence the TCRbeta libraries. In the paper's pipeline: Once out-of-frame sequences had been removed, fewer than 2.5 million distinct TCRbeta sequences were left, which works out to an average of roughly 67,000 per individual. Two values were used to score each individual: the count of under 200 previously reported CMV-associated TCRbeta sequences and the total count of productive distinct TCRbeta sequences. A beta-binomial model was reimplemented in Python, and scikit-learn random forests with default parameters were trained on data from the US cohort. On the Belgian cohort, classifier performance was reported as the median AUC, along with percentile confidence intervals, across 10,000 bootstrap iterations. Drawn from immuneACCESS, this table holds only the in-frame rearrangements with V and J called that TCRdb kept. Clones are partly lost; checked studies trace under half to an unresolved V gene and leave the rest unexplained. D and trimming come from the DNA, and the V and J calls and clone size come from that table. The sample contains over 35,000 clones, roughly three quarters of them found a single time. The ten largest clones add up to approximately 0.85% of the sample.

Note on this clone: Its antigen remains undetermined. Base qualities are not provided; no much larger clone lies one nucleotide away.

The TCR was taken from an adult in good health and CMV-seronegative. Sequenced material: memory CD4+ T cells from blood. The rearranged segments are TRBV6-5 and TRBJ2-1; the D gene is perhaps TRBD2, on 6 matching bases. The CDR3 protein sequence reads: CASNQGAGRGEQFF. The DNA sequence reads TGTGCCAGCAATCAAGGGGCAGGGCGGGGTGAGCAGTTCTTC.